This T cell receptor (beta chain) was identified in a study of CD8 T cells in ankylosing spondylitis. Germline V gene lookup returns CDR1 SGHNT and CDR2 YYREEE (reference sequence). Trimming stripped 2 bases from V and 8 bases from J, with 11 bases between. The CDR3 loop spans 13 amino acids. TCRdb fed the 5' RACE reads into MiXCR, producing one record per CDR3 protein. The sample shows hundreds of thousands of distinct CDR3 sequences, 8% to 11% of them seen only once. This clonotype appeared many times. What it binds is unknown. Study-wide results and limits: A TCR beta motif of 8 or 9 highly homologous variants appeared characteristic of ankylosing spondylitis blood. Earlier reports found some motif variants in synovial fluid and blood in reactive arthritis. In ankylosing spondylitis patients, matched synovial fluid reportedly showed significant enrichment of disease-linked clones.

The chain uses TRBV5-4 and TRBJ2-1; TRBD2 is a possible D gene (5 bases). This clonotype was obtained from a male donor with ankylosing spondylitis or in good health (not recorded which). Specimen: blood, either unsorted or a sorted T cell fraction (not recorded which). The CDR3, as DNA: TGTGCCAGCAGCTTTGACTATGAGTATGAGCAGTTCTTC. The encoded protein is CASSFDYEYEQFF.